The sequence of this T cell receptor (beta chain) was determined in a study of neoadjuvant anti-PD-1 for oral cavity cancer (dated by TCRdb to about 2021). As for the study more broadly: Before undergoing curative-intent surgical resection, most patients got three to four biweekly nivolumab doses at 3 mg/kg. The parent correlative cohort included roughly 12 patients, with an approximately 33% response rate. Patients without progression received a fourth nivolumab dose around day 43 and underwent definitive surgical resection on days 50-56. Under RECIST 1.1, patients with complete response, partial response or stable disease were classed as responders, and patients with progression were classed as non-responders. Study-wide findings and limitations: After neoadjuvant nivolumab, significantly higher T cell clonality (Gini index) was found within PBMCs in non-responders than in responders. Only a few patients per response group were included in the TCR analyses, and the authors called for validation in larger cohorts. A higher pretreatment blood Treg/Th17 ratio correlated with both higher pretreatment blood TCRbeta clonality and lower post-treatment tumor TCRbeta clonality.

The germline ends are 10 bases apart after V is trimmed by 6 bases and J by 1 base. CDR3 length: 14 amino acids, cysteine to phenylalanine. Of all the DNA, just the CDR3 is kept, 42 bases in frame from base 1. According to the germline V gene, CDR1 reads MNHNS and CDR2 reads SASEGT. For this clone: The antigen this receptor binds is unknown. The input lacks base qualities; no much larger clone sits a single base away.

For deep sequencing of PBMC libraries, mostly roughly 520 ng of input genomic DNA was used, and six replicates were run per sample. Following the manufacturer's instructions, the team built TCRbeta libraries using the immunoSEQ hsTCRbeta kit. Sequencing of the completed libraries took place using an Illumina NovaSeq 6000 S4 flow cell after they had been pooled to about 3 nM. The study's processing was this. Raw data preprocessing and quality control were performed with the immunoSEQ Analyzer. The analysis was limited to productive rearrangements, and each clonotype was defined by a unique CDR3 amino acid sequence. Repertoire clonality was estimated as the Gini-Simpson index, computed with the R package tcR. Gini indices were compared with Student's t test, and associations with tumor size change were assessed by Pearson correlation. The table was pulled from immuneACCESS by TCRdb, which kept in-frame rearrangements only. Such tables lose some clones; where checked, under half of the loss comes from unresolved V genes, and the rest has no known cause. V and J calls and clone size come straight from that table; D and trimming were deduced from the DNA. The sample yields some 14,000 clones; about three quarters were counted once. Of the sample, 2.5% to 3% falls within the top ten clones.

In the paper's terms, the time point label means: after neoadjuvant nivolumab, at surgical resection. Patients were newly diagnosed with stage II-IVA oral cavity squamous cell carcinoma and had received no prior systemic or radiation treatment. The cohort was composed of patients with HPV-negative, locally advanced oral cavity squamous cell carcinoma. Peripheral blood mononuclear cells were analyzed directly, without maintenance or expansion in culture. Samples came from a longitudinal correlative study of a single-arm phase II trial of neoadjuvant nivolumab in oral cavity squamous cell carcinoma. Subject-matched pre- and post-treatment PBMCs and tumors from three responders and three non-responders underwent genomic DNA-based TCRbeta sequencing. Peripheral blood mononuclear cells were collected once before nivolumab treatment and again after treatment, at the time of surgery. Genomic DNA was isolated from PBMCs using the Maxwell RSC DNA from Cells kit.

The sequence joins TRBV6-1 to TRBJ2-1, with TRBD2 as a weak D call on 6 bases. This clonotype originated in a person between 35 and 79 years old with oral cavity squamous cell carcinoma. The sample in question was PBMCs, obtained after nivolumab (anti-PD-1) treatment. The CDR3 region reads CASSPGTSYNEQFF. The DNA sequence reads TGTGCCAGCAGCCCGGGGACTTCCTACAATGAGCAGTTCTTC.